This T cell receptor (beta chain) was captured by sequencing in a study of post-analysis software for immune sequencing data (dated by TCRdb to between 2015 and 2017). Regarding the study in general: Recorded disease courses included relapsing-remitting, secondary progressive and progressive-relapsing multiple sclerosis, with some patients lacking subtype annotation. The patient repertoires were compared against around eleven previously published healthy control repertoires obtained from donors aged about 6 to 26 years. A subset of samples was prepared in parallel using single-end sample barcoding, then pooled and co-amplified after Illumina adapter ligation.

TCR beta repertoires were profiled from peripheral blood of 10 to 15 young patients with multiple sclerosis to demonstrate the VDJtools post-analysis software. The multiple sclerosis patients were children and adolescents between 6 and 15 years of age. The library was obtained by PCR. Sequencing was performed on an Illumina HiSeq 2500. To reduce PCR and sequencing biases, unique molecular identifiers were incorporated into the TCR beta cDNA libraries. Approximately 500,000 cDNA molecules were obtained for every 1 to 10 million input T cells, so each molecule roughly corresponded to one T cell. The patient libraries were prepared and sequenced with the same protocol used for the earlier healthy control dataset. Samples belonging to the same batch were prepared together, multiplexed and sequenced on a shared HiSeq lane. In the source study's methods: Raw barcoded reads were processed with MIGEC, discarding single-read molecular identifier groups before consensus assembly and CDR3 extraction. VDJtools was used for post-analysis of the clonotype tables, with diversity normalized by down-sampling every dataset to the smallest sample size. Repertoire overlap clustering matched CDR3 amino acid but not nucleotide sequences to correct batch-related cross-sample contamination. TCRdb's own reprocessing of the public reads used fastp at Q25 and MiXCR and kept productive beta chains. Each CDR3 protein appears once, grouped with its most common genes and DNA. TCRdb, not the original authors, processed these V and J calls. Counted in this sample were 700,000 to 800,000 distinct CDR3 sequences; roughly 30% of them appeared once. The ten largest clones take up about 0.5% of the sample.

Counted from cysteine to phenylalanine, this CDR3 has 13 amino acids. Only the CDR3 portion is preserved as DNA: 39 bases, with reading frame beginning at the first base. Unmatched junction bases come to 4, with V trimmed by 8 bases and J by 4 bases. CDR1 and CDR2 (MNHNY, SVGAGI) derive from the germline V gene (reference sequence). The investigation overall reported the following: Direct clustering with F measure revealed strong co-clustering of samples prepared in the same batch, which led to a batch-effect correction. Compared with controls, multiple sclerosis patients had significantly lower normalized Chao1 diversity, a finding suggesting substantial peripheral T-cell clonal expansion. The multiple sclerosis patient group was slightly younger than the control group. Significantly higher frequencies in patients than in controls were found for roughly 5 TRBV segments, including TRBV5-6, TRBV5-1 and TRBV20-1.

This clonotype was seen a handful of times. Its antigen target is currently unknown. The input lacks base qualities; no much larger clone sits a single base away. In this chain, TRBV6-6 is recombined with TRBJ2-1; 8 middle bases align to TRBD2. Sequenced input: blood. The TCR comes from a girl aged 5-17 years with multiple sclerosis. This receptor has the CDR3 CASRTSMYNEQFF. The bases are TGTGCCAGCCGGACTAGCATGTACAATGAGCAGTTCTTC.